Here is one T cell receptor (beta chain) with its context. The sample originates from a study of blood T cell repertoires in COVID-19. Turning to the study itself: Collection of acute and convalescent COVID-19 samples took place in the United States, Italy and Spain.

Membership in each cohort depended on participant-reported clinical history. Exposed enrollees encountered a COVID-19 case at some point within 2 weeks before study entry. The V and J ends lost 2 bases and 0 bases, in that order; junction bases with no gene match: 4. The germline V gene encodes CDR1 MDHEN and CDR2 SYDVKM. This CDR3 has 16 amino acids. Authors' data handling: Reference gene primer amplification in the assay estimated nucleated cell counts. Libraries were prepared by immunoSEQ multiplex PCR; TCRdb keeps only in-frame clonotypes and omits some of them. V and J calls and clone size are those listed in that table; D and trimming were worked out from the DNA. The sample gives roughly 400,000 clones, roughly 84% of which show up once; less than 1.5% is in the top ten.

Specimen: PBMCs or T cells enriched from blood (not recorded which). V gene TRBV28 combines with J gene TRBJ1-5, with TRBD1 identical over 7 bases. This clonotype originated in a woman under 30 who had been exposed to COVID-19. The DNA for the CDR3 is TGTGCCAGCAGTTTAATTCAGGGGGGTAGCAATCAGCCCCAGCATTTT. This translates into CASSLIQGGSNQPQHF.